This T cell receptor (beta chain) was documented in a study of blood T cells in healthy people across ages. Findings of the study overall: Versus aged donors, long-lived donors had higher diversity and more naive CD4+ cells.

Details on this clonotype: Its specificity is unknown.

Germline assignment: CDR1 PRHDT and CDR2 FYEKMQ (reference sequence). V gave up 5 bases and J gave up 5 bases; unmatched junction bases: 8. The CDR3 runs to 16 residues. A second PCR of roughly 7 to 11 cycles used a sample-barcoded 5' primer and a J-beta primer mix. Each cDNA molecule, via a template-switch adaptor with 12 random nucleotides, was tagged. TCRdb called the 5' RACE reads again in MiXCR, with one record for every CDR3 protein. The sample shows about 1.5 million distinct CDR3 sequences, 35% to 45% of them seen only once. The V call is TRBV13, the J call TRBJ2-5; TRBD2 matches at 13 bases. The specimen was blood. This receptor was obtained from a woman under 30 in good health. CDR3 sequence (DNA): TGTGCCAGCAGCCGATTGGGACTAGCGGGAAGGGAGACCCAGTACTTC. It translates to CASSRLGLAGRETQYF.